This T cell receptor beta chain was identified in a study of cytomegalovirus exposure and HLA in healthy donors. Study information: There were about 85 million unique TCRs (from HLA-typed donors) in an early data release.

Whole-study findings and limits: V- and J-gene trimming of TCR beta was linked (in a later analysis) to a missense DCLRE1C variant.

Primers for the PCR totalled 60 Vbeta and 13 Jbeta. Assay: immunoSEQ multiplex PCR; the TCRdb copy retains only in-frame clones and omits some. Seen here are 100,000 to 150,000 clones, 15% to 20% observed once, and the top ten hold about 3%. The germline CDR1 and CDR2 sequences are SGHTA and FQGNSA. The V gene lost 2 bases and the J gene lost 1 base, with 7 bases spanning the gap. The CDR3 is made up of 14 amino acids. Whereas donors were nominally healthy upon sampling, unrecorded immune exposures were probable. Note on this clone: Its target is unknown.

This sequence was found in a female donor in good health and CMV-seropositive. The V gene is TRBV7-2, the J gene TRBJ2-3, with D possibly TRBD2 on 6 matching bases. Sample: PBMCs. DNA for the CDR3: TGTGCCAGCAGCTTACGCGGGGGCACAGATACGCAGTATTTT. This sequence encodes CASSLRGGTDTQYF.